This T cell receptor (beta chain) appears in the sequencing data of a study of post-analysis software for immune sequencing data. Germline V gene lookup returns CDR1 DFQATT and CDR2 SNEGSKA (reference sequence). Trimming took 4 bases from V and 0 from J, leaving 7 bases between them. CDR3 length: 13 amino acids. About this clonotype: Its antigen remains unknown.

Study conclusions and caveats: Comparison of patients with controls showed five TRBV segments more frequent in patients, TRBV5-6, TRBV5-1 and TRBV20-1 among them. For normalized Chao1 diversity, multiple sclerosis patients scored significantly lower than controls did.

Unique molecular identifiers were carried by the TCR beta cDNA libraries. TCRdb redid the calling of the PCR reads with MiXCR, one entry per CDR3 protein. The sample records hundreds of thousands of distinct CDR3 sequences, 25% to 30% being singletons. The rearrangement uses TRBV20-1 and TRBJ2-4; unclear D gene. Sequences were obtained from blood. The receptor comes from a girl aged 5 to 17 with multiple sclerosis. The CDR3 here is CSANPLAKNIQYF. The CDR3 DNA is TGCAGTGCTAACCCGCTAGCCAAAAACATTCAGTACTTC.